This entry is about one T cell receptor (beta chain). Its specificity is not known. The data are from a study of cytotoxic CD8 clonotypes in ibrutinib-treated CLL. Overall study context: Patients: over 9 relapsed/refractory, about 14 treatment-naive, 17 IGHV unmutated. Productive templates per sample averaged roughly 250,000; productive rearrangements, 85,000 to 95,000. Broader study findings: Sampling times (in sustained-remission versus progressing patients) were not the same.

Germline assignment: CDR1 SNHLY and CDR2 FYNNEI. V was pared by 6 bases and J by 7 bases, with 8 bases of the junction left unmatched. The CDR3 length is 14 residues. Depth targeted 1 in 200,000 to 1 in 1 million T cells, averaging 10x coverage per clonotype. Here immunoSEQ multiplex PCR was the method, and the copy in TCRdb shows in-frame clones only, minus some. The repertoire holds more than 12,000 clones, approximately 52% seen once, with under 40% in the top ten. V usage is TRBV2 and J usage is TRBJ1-2; 10 bases align to TRBD1. The TCR originated in a human donor with chronic lymphocytic leukemia. Material: PBMCs, obtained at a roughly 25-month disease-progression time point, from a patient treated with ibrutinib. CDR3 nucleotide sequence: TGTGCCAGCAGGCCCGGGACAGGGGCCCTTGGCTACACCTTC. The encoded protein is CASRPGTGALGYTF.